Listed below are T cell receptor beta chains from one sample, sequenced in a study of spatial heterogeneity in lung cancer. TCRdb ran MiXCR on the 5' RACE reads and lists one entry per CDR3 protein. The table shows 12,000 or so distinct CDR3 sequences, with approximately 6% occurring only once. Sample: normal lung tissue next to the tumor, taken at surgery. These receptors were collected from a male donor with early-stage non-small cell lung cancer. CDR3s include the opening cysteine and the closing phenylalanine or tryptophan. The order of the fields is D gene, V gene, J gene, clone size, CDR3 DNA, CDR3 protein. D genes are given only for firm matches. Size tells how often a clone was seen (once, few, many) or the class of an expanded clone, and some rows leave it out.

>TRBD2|TRBV30|TRBJ2-1|many
TGTGCCTGGAGTTCGGGACTAGCGGGATTGGATGAGCAGTTCTTC
CAWSSGLAGLDEQFF
>TRBD1|TRBV7-2|TRBJ2-2|many
TGTGCCAGCAGTAAAAACCTCAGGGGGCTCTGGTATGGCACCGGGGAGCTGTTTTTT
CASSKNLRGLWYGTGELFF
>-|TRBV5-1|TRBJ2-3|medium-sized
TGCGCCAGCAGCTTGGTAGGGTCTGGCACAGATACGCAGTATTTT
CASSLVGSGTDTQYF
>TRBD2|TRBV7-9|TRBJ2-3|-
TGTGCCAGCAGCTTATCAGCGGGAGGGGATACGCAGTATTTT
CASSLSAGGDTQYF
>-|TRBV12-3/TRBV12-4|TRBJ2-5|many
TGTGCCAGCAGTTTAGAAGGGGAGACCCAGTACTTC
CASSLEGETQYF
>-|TRBV6-6|TRBJ2-4|-
TGTGCCAGCAGTCCCGATAGCGGAGCCAAAAACATTCAGTACTTC
CASSPDSGAKNIQYF
>TRBD2|TRBV5-1|TRBJ2-7|many
TGCGCCAGCAGCCCGAGACTAGCGGGAGTTAACGAGCAGTACTTC
CASSPRLAGVNEQYF
>TRBD1|TRBV18|TRBJ1-1|many
TGTGCCAGCTCACCAGACGGACAGGGGGCGCAAAGGATTGAAGCTTTCTTT
CASSPDGQGAQRIEAFF
>-|TRBV7-8|TRBJ2-1|many
TGTGCCAGCAGCTTACGGATAACTACAGTCGCCTACAATGAGCAGTTCTTC
CASSLRITTVAYNEQFF
>-|TRBV6-2/TRBV6-3|TRBJ2-3|many
TGTGCCAGCAGTTACTATCTGGGGGAGGGGGCAGATACGCAGTATTTT
CASSYYLGEGADTQYF
>-|TRBV24-1|TRBJ2-3|many
TGTGCCACCAGTGATCCCCGAGCCTTTTCCACAGATACGCAGTATTTT
CATSDPRAFSTDTQYF
>-|TRBV4-1|TRBJ1-1|many
TGCGCCAGCAGCCAGCATGCAACTAGGGGACCGCAGCGCGCTTTCTTT
CASSQHATRGPQRAFF
>-|TRBV11-3|TRBJ2-5|many
TGTGCCAGCAGCTTAGACCCAACTAAAAGAGAGACCCAGTACTTC
CASSLDPTKRETQYF
>TRBD1|TRBV12-3/TRBV12-4|TRBJ2-3|many
TGTGCCAGCAAACCAGGGGGAGATACGCAGTATTTT
CASKPGGDTQYF
>-|TRBV2|TRBJ1-1|medium-sized
TGTGCCAGCAGTGTTCCCGACAGCCGCTGGGCTTTCTTT
CASSVPDSRWAFF
>-|TRBV3-1|TRBJ1-4|few
TGTGCCAGCAGCCAAGATGGACGGATGAATGAAAAACTGTTTTTT
CASSQDGRMNEKLFF
>-|TRBV21-1|TRBJ1-2|-
TGTGCCAGCCCCAAGGGTCGCAGTGCTAACTATGGCTACACCTTC
CASPKGRSANYGYTF
>TRBD1|TRBV6-2/TRBV6-3|TRBJ1-5|many
TGTGCCAGCAGTTACGCCGGACAGGGTCGCAATCAGCCCCAGCATTTT
CASSYAGQGRNQPQHF
>TRBD1|TRBV9|TRBJ1-6|-
TGTGCCAGCAGAGAGGGGACAGATAATTCACCCCTCCACTTT
CASREGTDNSPLHF
>-|TRBV15|TRBJ1-2|-
TGTGCCACCAGTCCAGGGCAGCCCTTATCTAACTATGGCTACACCTTC
CATSPGQPLSNYGYTF
>-|TRBV30|TRBJ2-3|few
TGTGCCTGGTTAGGTACCACAGATACGCAGTATTTT
CAWLGTTDTQYF
>-|TRBV20-1|TRBJ2-7|medium-sized
TGCAGTGCTAGAGTTGGCGGGCTCTACGAGCAGTACTTC
CSARVGGLYEQYF
>-|TRBV7-2|TRBJ1-2|-
TGTGCCAGCAGCTCGACAGGCTATGGCTACACCTTC
CASSSTGYGYTF
>TRBD1|TRBV11-2|TRBJ1-1|few
TGTGCCAGCAGCTACCGGGACAGGGGAACTGAAGCTTTCTTT
CASSYRDRGTEAFF
>-|TRBV19|TRBJ2-1|many
TGTGCCAGTGGCCAAAATGAGCAGTTCTTC
CASGQNEQFF
>TRBD2|TRBV12-3/TRBV12-4|TRBJ2-2|many
TGTGCCAGCAGTCGGACTAGCGGGAGACCCGGGGAGCTGTTTTTT
CASSRTSGRPGELFF
>-|TRBV5-1|TRBJ2-3|many
TGCGCCAGCAGCCGCGGGACTTACGGGGCAGATACGCAGTATTTT
CASSRGTYGADTQYF
>-|TRBV27|TRBJ2-2|many
TGTGCCAGCAGTTTGTTGGTTGGGGGCACCGGGGAGCTGTTTTTT
CASSLLVGGTGELFF
>-|TRBV5-1|TRBJ2-1|many
TGCGCCAGCAGCTTTGGGGGAATGAGGAATGAGCAGTTCTTC
CASSFGGMRNEQFF
>-|TRBV18|TRBJ1-1|-
TGTGCCAGCTCACCGCCAGGGTGGGAGAACACTGAAGCTTTCTTT
CASSPPGWENTEAFF
>TRBD2|TRBV12-3/TRBV12-4|TRBJ2-1|many
TGTGCCAGCAGCCTGGGACTAGCGGGAGAAAATGAGCAGTTCTTC
CASSLGLAGENEQFF
>TRBD2|TRBV27|TRBJ2-7|medium-sized
TGTGCCAGCAGTTCCTTGGGAGGGGCCTACGAGCAGTACTTC
CASSSLGGAYEQYF
>TRBD1|TRBV4-1|TRBJ1-2|many
TGCGCCAGCAGCCAACGGGACAGGGGGGCAGGCTACACCTTC
CASSQRDRGAGYTF
>-|TRBV7-9|TRBJ1-2|many
TGTGCCAGCAGCCACCCGACCCTACCTCCCTATGGCTACACCTTC
CASSHPTLPPYGYTF
>-|TRBV6-5|TRBJ2-3|many
TGTGCCAGCAGTTACTCAGAGGATTACGATACGCAGTATTTT
CASSYSEDYDTQYF
>-|TRBV18|TRBJ2-1|many
TGTGCCAGCTCACCCCAGGGTGAGCAGTTCTTC
CASSPQGEQFF
>-|TRBV5-1|TRBJ1-1|few
TGCGCCAGCAGCTTGGCCCGGACCGACACTGAAGCTTTCTTT
CASSLARTDTEAFF
>TRBD1|TRBV12-3/TRBV12-4|TRBJ2-5|many
TGTGCCAGCAGCCAACAGGGGATGGAGACCCAGTACTTC
CASSQQGMETQYF
>-|TRBV6-5|TRBJ2-7|few
TGTGCCAGCAGGGCCGCAGGGACGAGGTCCTACGAGCAGTACTTC
CASRAAGTRSYEQYF
>-|TRBV29-1|TRBJ1-2|many
TGCAGCGTCTACGGACTACACCAACAACTAAACTATGGCTACACCTTC
CSVYGLHQQLNYGYTF
>-|TRBV6-5|TRBJ2-1|many
TGTGCCAGCAGTTACTCGATGACCGATCCGAATGAGCAGTTCTTC
CASSYSMTDPNEQFF
>-|TRBV19|TRBJ1-5|many
TGTGCCAGTAGTACTCCTCGGTCCGGTGGGAGTCAGCCCCAGCATTTT
CASSTPRSGGSQPQHF
>-|TRBV12-3/TRBV12-4|TRBJ2-3|-
TGTGCCAGCAGTGGGGTCGAGGCAGATACGCAGTATTTT
CASSGVEADTQYF
>-|TRBV5-6|TRBJ1-1|medium-sized
TGTGCCAGCAGCATGGGACTCACTGAAGCTTTCTTT
CASSMGLTEAFF
>-|TRBV20-1|TRBJ1-1|many
TGCAGTGCTCCGAGAGGGGTAGACACGGGTGAAGCTTTCTTT
CSAPRGVDTGEAFF
>-|TRBV7-9|TRBJ1-1|many
TGTGCCAGCAGCTTAGAAACGGGGATGAACACTGAAGCTTTCTTT
CASSLETGMNTEAFF
>-|TRBV30|TRBJ1-2|many
TGTGCCTGGATCCCCGGTGGCGGGGGCGCAGGTGGCTACACCTTC
CAWIPGGGGAGGYTF
>-|TRBV2|TRBJ2-7|-
TGTGCCAGCAGTGAACCCGGGGACGGCGAGGCGTCCTACGAGCAGTACTTC
CASSEPGDGEASYEQYF
>-|TRBV7-9|TRBJ2-7|many
TGTGCCAGCAGCCGCGGACGTTACGAGCAGTACTTC
CASSRGRYEQYF
>-|TRBV18|TRBJ2-7|many
TGTGCCAGCTCACCATTCGCTTTATGGGGCTCCAGCTCCTACGAGCAGTACTTC
CASSPFALWGSSSYEQYF
>-|TRBV20-1|TRBJ2-1|many
TGCAGTGCTAGGGTAGCGGACACCAATGAGCAGTTCTTC
CSARVADTNEQFF
>TRBD2|TRBV7-6|TRBJ2-3|many
TGTGCCAGCAGCCCACGACTAGCGGGAGAAATCACAGATACGCAGTATTTT
CASSPRLAGEITDTQYF
>TRBD2|TRBV7-9|TRBJ2-5|many
TGTGCCAGCAGCGGGGCGCTAGCGGGAAAAGAGACCCAGTACTTC
CASSGALAGKETQYF
>-|TRBV7-2|TRBJ2-7|many
TGTGCCAGCAGCCCGGTCTGGGCAGGGGACTACGAGCAGTACTTC
CASSPVWAGDYEQYF
>-|TRBV2|TRBJ1-5|-
TGTGCCAGCAGTGAAGAAGGAAGACAGCCCCAGCATTTT
CASSEEGRQPQHF
>TRBD2|TRBV11-2|TRBJ2-5|many
TGTGCCAGCAGCCTAGGTCTCCAACTGGCGGGAGGGTCAGAGACCCAGTACTTC
CASSLGLQLAGGSETQYF
>TRBD2|TRBV10-2|TRBJ2-7|many
TGCGCCAGCAGCCTTCGACTAGCGGGAGGCCCATACGAGCAGTACTTC
CASSLRLAGGPYEQYF
>-|TRBV2|TRBJ1-5|many
TGTGCCAGCGGATCGAGGTGGCAGGGGTATAGCAATCAGCCCCAGCATTTT
CASGSRWQGYSNQPQHF
>TRBD1|TRBV5-4|TRBJ2-3|many
TGTGCCAGCAGCCCACGGACAGGAAGCACAGATACGCAGTATTTT
CASSPRTGSTDTQYF